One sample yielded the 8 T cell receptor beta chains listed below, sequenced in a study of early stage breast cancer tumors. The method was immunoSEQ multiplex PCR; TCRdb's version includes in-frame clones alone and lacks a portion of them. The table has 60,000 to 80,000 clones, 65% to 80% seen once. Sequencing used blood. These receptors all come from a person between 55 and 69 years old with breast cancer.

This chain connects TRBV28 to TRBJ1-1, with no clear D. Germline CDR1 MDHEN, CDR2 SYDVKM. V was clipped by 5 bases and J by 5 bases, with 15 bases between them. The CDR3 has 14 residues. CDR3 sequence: CASSVSKGRTEAFF. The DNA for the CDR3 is TGTGCCAGCAGTGTCTCCAAAGGTCGGACTGAAGCTTTCTTT.

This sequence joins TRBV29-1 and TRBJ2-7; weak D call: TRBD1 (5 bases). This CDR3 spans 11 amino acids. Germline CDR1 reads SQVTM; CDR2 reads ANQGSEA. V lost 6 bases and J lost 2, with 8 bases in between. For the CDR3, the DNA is TGCAGCGTGAAAGGGGCCTACGAGCAGTACTTC. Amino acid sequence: CSVKGAYEQYF.

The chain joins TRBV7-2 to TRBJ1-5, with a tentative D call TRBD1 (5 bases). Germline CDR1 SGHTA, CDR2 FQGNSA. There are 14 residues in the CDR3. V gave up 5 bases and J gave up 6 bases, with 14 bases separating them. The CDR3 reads CASSIIAGGQPQHF. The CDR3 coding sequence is TGTGCCAGCAGCATTATAGCTGGGGGTCAGCCCCAGCATTTT.

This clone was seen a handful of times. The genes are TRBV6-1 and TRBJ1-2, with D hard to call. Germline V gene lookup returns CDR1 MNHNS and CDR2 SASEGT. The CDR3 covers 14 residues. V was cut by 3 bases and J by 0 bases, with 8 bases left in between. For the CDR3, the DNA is TGTGCCAGCAGTGATGTCTCACCTAACTATGGCTACACCTTC. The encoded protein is CASSDVSPNYGYTF.

CDR3 DNA: TGTGCCAGCAGACACAGGGTAACCTACGAGCAGTACTTC. Translating it yields CASRHRVTYEQYF. The chain links TRBV6-5 to TRBJ2-7; maybe TRBD1 (6 bases). CDR1 is MNHEY and CDR2 is SVGAGI in the germline V gene. Deletions cut 6 bases from V and 2 bases from J, with 11 bases between. CDR3 size: 13 residues.

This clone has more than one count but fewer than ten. The CDR3 spells CASSSPKSYEQYF. CDR3 bases: TGTGCCAGCAGCTCTCCAAAGTCCTACGAGCAGTACTTC. The chain couples TRBV7-9 to TRBJ2-7; D is unclear. CDR1 is SEHNR and CDR2 is FQNEAQ in the germline V gene (reference sequence). This CDR3 contains 13 residues. Trimming left V 4 bases short and J 1 base short, with 8 bases between.

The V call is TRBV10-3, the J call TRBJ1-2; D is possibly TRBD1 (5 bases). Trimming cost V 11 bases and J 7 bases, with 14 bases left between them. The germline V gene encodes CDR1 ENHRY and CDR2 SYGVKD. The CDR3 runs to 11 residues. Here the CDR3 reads CAATPGSGYTF. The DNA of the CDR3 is TGTGCCGCTACTCCAGGGAGTGGCTACACCTTC.

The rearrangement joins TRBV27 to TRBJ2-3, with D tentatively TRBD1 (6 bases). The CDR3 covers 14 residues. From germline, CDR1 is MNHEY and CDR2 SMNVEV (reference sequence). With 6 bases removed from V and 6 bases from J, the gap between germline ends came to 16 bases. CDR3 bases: TGTGCCAGCAGGGGACCGGGACACTGGGATACGCAGTATTTT. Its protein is CASRGPGHWDTQYF.